This section outlines one T cell receptor beta chain sequence together with its context. Its specificity is not known. The data stem from a study of regulatory T cells in long-lasting Graves disease. Study-wide results and caveats: Newly diagnosed patients shared about a thousand public clonotypes; persistent patients shared around 2,500. Patients with persistent Graves' had lower TCR diversity than newly diagnosed patients.

CDR1 and CDR2 from the germline V gene are MNHNS and SASEGT. CDR3 length: 17 amino acids. V dropped 6 bases and J dropped 1 base, with 20 bases sitting between them. Investigators prepared the TCR beta libraries by applying iRepertoire HTBI primers and Arm-PCR of CDR3 regions. TCRdb used MiXCR to reprocess the multiplex PCR reads, holding one entry per CDR3 protein. The sample has hundreds of thousands of distinct CDR3 sequences, 15% to 17% seen once. The time point here: newly diagnosed GD, antithyroid drugs for less than 3 months. RNA from PBMCs was the source of the TCR library. This TCR was recovered from a female donor with Graves disease. V and J are TRBV6-1 and TRBJ2-3; possibly TRBD2 for D (5 bases). Source: peripheral blood mononuclear cells (PBMCs), taken at new diagnosis, from a patient treated with antithyroid drugs. CDR3 loop: CASSPGLGERGTDTQYF. CDR3 bases: TGTGCCAGCAGCCCCGGACTTGGGGAGCGTGGCACAGATACGCAGTATTTT.